Here is one T cell receptor (beta chain) with its context. Libraries were prepared by immunoSEQ multiplex PCR; TCRdb keeps only in-frame clonotypes and omits some of them. The repertoire holds roughly 190,000 clones, roughly 80% seen once, with about 5.5% in the top ten. This sample stems from a study of blood T cell repertoires in COVID-19. Study as a whole: The cDNA or gDNA used as material had been derived from T cells, B-cell-depleted T cells, or PBMCs.

The CDR3 extends over 16 amino acids. With 5 bases clipped from V and 7 bases from J, the junction kept 7 bases outside the gene matches. Germline values: CDR1 SGHVS, CDR2 FQNEAQ. Allocation to cohorts depended on clinical history reported by the participants. The origin of this receptor is a woman aged 55-69 years with acute COVID-19. What was sequenced was PBMCs or T cells enriched from blood (not recorded which). The gene calls are TRBV7-8 and TRBJ2-1; 14 bases line up with TRBD2. CDR3 coding DNA: TGTGCCAGCAGCCTCCTCTGGACTAGCGGGAGGAATGAGCAGTTCTTC. It specifies CASSLLWTSGRNEQFF.